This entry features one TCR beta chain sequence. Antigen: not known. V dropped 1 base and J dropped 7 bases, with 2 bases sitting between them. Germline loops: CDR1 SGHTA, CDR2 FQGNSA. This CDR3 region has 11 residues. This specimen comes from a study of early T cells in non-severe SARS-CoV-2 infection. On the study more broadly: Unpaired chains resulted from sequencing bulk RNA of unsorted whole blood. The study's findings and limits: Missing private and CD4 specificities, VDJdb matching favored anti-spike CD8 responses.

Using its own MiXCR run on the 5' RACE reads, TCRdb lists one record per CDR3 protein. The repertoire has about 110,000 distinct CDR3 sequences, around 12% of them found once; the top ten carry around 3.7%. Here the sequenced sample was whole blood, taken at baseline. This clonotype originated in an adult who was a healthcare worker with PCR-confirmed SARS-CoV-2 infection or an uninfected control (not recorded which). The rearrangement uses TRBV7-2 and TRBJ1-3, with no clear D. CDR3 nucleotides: TGTGCCAGCAGCTTAGGGAACACCATATATTTT. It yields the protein CASSLGNTIYF.